This TCR beta chain was obtained from a study of blood T cells in healthy people across ages. This clonotype has just one count. What it binds is not known. A junction end diverges from the germline sequence, so it may reflect a read error. Germline loops: CDR1 DFQATT, CDR2 SNEGSKA (reference sequence). CDR3 size: 17 residues. A sample-barcoded 5' primer and a J-beta primer mix were used in a second PCR of roughly 7 to 11 cycles. TCRdb independently ran MiXCR on the 5' RACE reads; one entry per CDR3 protein. The sample holds hundreds of thousands of distinct CDR3 sequences, approximately 43% seen once. Isolated PBMCs totaled at least 6.5 million in each sample. Study findings and constraints: The lack of PBMC sorting stopped any conclusive naive versus antigen-experienced comparison. TCR beta diversity, measured per million T cells, fell in a roughly linear way with age. Samples with more naive T cells showed higher observed beta diversity.

This receptor was obtained from a woman in her sixties or seventies in good health. The chain employs TRBV20-1 and TRBJ2-5, with D perhaps TRBD1 (6 bases). The material sequenced was blood. The CDR3 coding sequence is TGCAGTGGTAGAGGACAGATCACCTTTCGGGTCGAAGAGACCCAGTACTTC. Its protein is CSGRGQITFRVEETQYF.